Listed here are 22 T cell receptor beta chains from one sample, sequenced in a study of shared clonotypes between healthy human individuals. Profiled with immunoSEQ multiplex PCR; TCRdb holds only in-frame clones, not every one. The repertoire holds about 2,200,000 clones, with 93% as singletons. CD8 cells regarded as naive lacked CD45RO, were positively chosen for CCR7, and omitted terminally differentiated effector memory CD45RA+ cells. The sequenced sample was naive CD8+ T cells from PBMCs. These TCRs come from a man aged 18 to 35 in good health. Some clones in this sample may be carry-over from other donors' samples.

The chain recombines TRBV7-3 with TRBJ2-1; 14 positions agree with TRBD2. The CDR3 has 16 residues. The J segment lost 9 bases and the V segment lost 3 bases, leaving 7 bases of the junction unmatched. Germline values: CDR1 SGHTA, CDR2 FQGTGA. CDR3 DNA sequence: TGTGCCAGCAGCTTCAATAGACTAGCGGGAGGGGGTGAGCAGTTCTTC. Protein product: CASSFNRLAGGGEQFF.

The V and J genes are TRBV7-9 and TRBJ2-1; 14 bases fit TRBD2. The trim removed 6 bases at V and 1 base at J, leaving 11 bases unmatched. Germline CDR1 is SEHNR and CDR2 is FQNEAQ (reference sequence). The CDR3 contains 19 residues. The CDR3 DNA reads as TGTGCCAGCAGTTCGGGACTAGCGGGAGACCCCGGTTCCTACAATGAGCAGTTCTTC. This sequence encodes CASSSGLAGDPGSYNEQFF. The variable domain in full, with the rest retrieved from reference TRBV7-9 and TRBJ2-1, is DTGVSQNPRHKITKRGQNVTFRCDPISEHNRLYWYRQTLGQGPEFLTYFQNEAQLEKSRLLSDRFSAERPKGSFSTLEIQRTEQGDSAMYLCASSSGLAGDPGSYNEQFFGPGTRLTVL.

For this clone: The junction shows a germline mismatch at one end, possibly a read error. The chain links TRBV7-3 to TRBJ1-2, with D unclear. CDR3 length: 11 amino acids. Germline V lookup: CDR1 SGHTA, CDR2 FQGTGA. The CDR3 region has the DNA TGTGCCAGCAGCTTAATAAAAGGACCCGCGTTC. As protein: CASSLIKGPAF.

V gene TRBV27 combines with J gene TRBJ2-2; D gene ambiguous. The CDR3 length is 15 residues. The V gene lost 6 bases and the J gene lost 5 bases, with 16 bases spanning the gap. Per germline, CDR1 MNHEY and CDR2 SMNVEV (reference sequence). CDR3 amino acids: CASSFSASRTGELFF. The CDR3 DNA sequence: TGTGCCAGCAGCTTTTCGGCATCGAGAACCGGGGAGCTGTTTTTT.

The J gene is TRBJ2-7, the V gene TRBV4-1, with 7 bases identical to TRBD2. Germline values: CDR1 MGHRA, CDR2 YSYEKL. The CDR3 covers 14 residues. V shed 2 bases and J 6 bases; nucleotides not matched to a gene: 7. In nucleotides, the CDR3 is TGCGCCAGCAGCCAACAAATTTGGGGGGGCGAGCAGTACTTC. Protein sequence: CASSQQIWGGEQYF.

The chain is built from TRBV5-4 and TRBJ2-3; no clear D. Trimming took off 0 bases at V and 1 base at J, with 12 bases between the two ends. Germline CDR1 reads SGHNT; CDR2 reads YYREEE (reference sequence). This CDR3 region has 16 residues. CDR3: CASSLAVGPGTDTQYF. The CDR3 DNA reads TGTGCCAGCAGCTTGGCCGTGGGCCCGGGCACAGATACGCAGTATTTT.

This clone occurred once. V and J are TRBV27 and TRBJ2-2, with D maybe TRBD1 (5 bases). CDR1 MNHEY and CDR2 SMNVEV come from the germline V gene (reference sequence). With 1 base removed from V and 6 bases from J, the gap between germline ends came to 12 bases. The CDR3 has 15 amino acids. This CDR3 is CASSLWAGKAGELFF. As DNA, the CDR3 is TGTGCCAGCAGTTTATGGGCAGGGAAGGCCGGGGAGCTGTTTTTT.

The gene calls are TRBV28 and TRBJ2-1, with TRBD2 matching over 13 bases. The length of the CDR3 is 15 residues. V lost 6 bases and J lost 9; bases outside the gene matches: 8. In germline, CDR1 is MDHEN, CDR2 SYDVKM. This chain's CDR3 is CASSPTSGRAFEQFF. For the CDR3, the DNA is TGTGCCAGCAGCCCCACTAGCGGGAGGGCCTTTGAGCAGTTCTTC.

This chain uses TRBV11-2 with TRBJ2-3, with TRBD2 as a possible D gene (5 bases). V lost 4 bases, J lost 2 bases, and 16 bases lay in between. The CDR3 covers 16 residues. Germline CDR1 and CDR2: SGHAT and FQNNGV. The CDR3, as DNA: TGTGCCAGCAGCTCAGCCGACGGCGGACTCACAGATACGCAGTATTTT. It codes for CASSSADGGLTDTQYF. Combining the CDR3 with reference TRBV11-2 and TRBJ2-3 gives the whole variable domain EAGVAQSPRYKIIEKRQSVAFWCNPISGHATLYWYQQILGQGPKLLIQFQNNGVVDDSQLPKDRFSAERLKGVDSTLKIQPAKLEDSAVYLCASSSADGGLTDTQYFGPGTRLTVL.

Regarding this clone: One end of the junction varies from germline; a read error may be responsible. The V gene is TRBV5-3, the J gene TRBJ1-2; TRBD1 is a possible D gene (5 bases). TRBV5-3 is an ORF, and what it does is uncertain. The CDR3 has 13 residues. The CDR3 coding sequence is TGTGCCAGAAGCTTGGGGGGGACCTCCTCGAATACGTTC. Amino acids: CARSLGGTSSNTF.

CDR3 DNA sequence: TGTGCCAGTAGTCTGGATTTAGAGGACTATGGCTACACCTTC. Translating it yields CASSLDLEDYGYTF. The genes are TRBV19 and TRBJ1-2; D gene uncertain. There are 14 residues in the CDR3. The V gene lost 5 bases and the J gene lost 3 bases, with 13 bases spanning the gap. The germline CDR1 and CDR2 sequences are LNHDA and SQIVND (reference sequence).

This chain links TRBV4-3 with TRBJ2-7, with 10 bases that match TRBD2. Germline-derived CDR1 and CDR2 are LGHNA and YSLEER. This CDR3 is built from 15 residues. The J segment lost 2 bases and the V segment lost 4 bases, leaving 5 bases of the junction unmatched. Here the CDR3 DNA reads TGCGCCAGCAGCCCTAGCGGGAGTCATCCCTACGAGCAGTACTTC. This gives the protein CASSPSGSHPYEQYF.

CDR3 loop: CASSVGDGGYEQYF. CDR3 nucleotide sequence: TGTGCCAGCAGCGTAGGGGACGGTGGATACGAGCAGTACTTC. The rearrangement links TRBV9 to TRBJ2-7; perhaps D is TRBD1 or TRBD2 (5 bases each). Germline CDR1 SGDLS, CDR2 YYNGEE. V was clipped by 0 bases and J by 4 bases, with 11 bases between them. The CDR3 loop spans 14 amino acids.

V gene TRBV6-6 combines with J gene TRBJ2-1; D possibly corresponds to TRBD2 (6 bases). V was cut by 4 bases and J by 7 bases, with 17 bases left in between. The CDR3 has 15 amino acids. CDR1 is MNHNY and CDR2 is SVGAGI in the germline V gene (reference sequence). CDR3 region: CASSSPGTLGNEQFF. Written as DNA, the CDR3 is TGTGCCAGCAGTTCGCCAGGGACTCTGGGTAATGAGCAGTTCTTC.

This sequence joins TRBV21-1 and TRBJ2-6; the table assigns TRBD1, which was not confirmed against the DNA. TRBV21-1 is noted as a pseudogene. The CDR3 is made up of 20 amino acids. The CDR3: CASTTMTGPFSSSGANVLTF. DNA for the CDR3: TGTGCCAGCACTACGATGACAGGGCCCTTTTCGAGCTCTGGGGCCAACGTCCTGACTTTC.

Only one count was recorded for this clone. The J gene is TRBJ2-2, the V gene TRBV5-1, with 8 bases that match TRBD1. Looked up from germline, CDR1 is SGHRS and CDR2 is YFSETQ. J was trimmed by 6 bases and V by 0 bases; bases with no gene match: 16. This CDR3 contains 19 residues. CDR3 in DNA: TGCGCCAGCAGCTTGGCCTCCGGCAGGGGGCGTCTTAGGGCCGGGGAGCTGTTTTTT. Residues: CASSLASGRGRLRAGELFF.

The chain is built from TRBV7-2 and TRBJ2-3, with D uncertain. Germline CDR1 is SGHTA and CDR2 is FQGNSA. The CDR3 is 14 residues long. Trimming took 3 bases from V and 0 from J, leaving 7 bases between them. CDR3 DNA sequence: TGTGCCAGCAGCTTCCTAGACAGCACAGATACGCAGTATTTT. It translates to CASSFLDSTDTQYF.

V is TRBV27 and J is TRBJ1-1; 7 bases are a match to TRBD1. V lost 5 bases, J lost 4 bases, and 16 bases stayed unmatched. This CDR3 comprises 17 residues. The germline V gene encodes CDR1 MNHEY and CDR2 SMNVEV (reference sequence). This CDR3 is CASSRKTGFLPSTEAFF. CDR3 sequence (DNA): TGTGCCAGCAGTCGAAAGACAGGGTTCCTACCGAGCACTGAAGCTTTCTTT.

V usage is TRBV29-1 and J usage is TRBJ2-5; 9 bases map to TRBD1. The J segment lost 5 bases and the V segment lost 6 bases, leaving 7 bases of the junction unmatched. Germline V lookup: CDR1 SQVTM, CDR2 ANQGSEA. This CDR3 is 13 amino acids long. CDR3 DNA: TGCAGCGTCGGGACAGGGCTAACCGAGACCCAGTACTTC. Protein product: CSVGTGLTETQYF.

With regard to this clone: Its ends do not fully match the called genes, so a read error is possible. The CDR3 nucleotides are TGTGCCAGCAGGGAAGGACAATCCGTAACCGGGACACATGAAAAACTGTTTTTT. Its protein is CASREGQSVTGTHEKLFF. The chain joins TRBV2 to TRBJ1-4; D is possibly TRBD1 (6 bases). Germline assignment: CDR1 SNHLY and CDR2 FYNNEI. The CDR3 extends over 18 amino acids.

The chain uses TRBV5-6 and TRBJ2-7; 7 positions agree with TRBD2. Trimming removed 4 bases from V and 0 bases from J; junction bases left unmatched: 7. Germline V gene sequence: CDR1 SGHDT, CDR2 YYEEEE. The CDR3 is 15 residues long. The CDR3 loop reads CASSLDLAGSYEQYF. In DNA, the CDR3 is TGTGCCAGCAGCCTAGACTTAGCGGGCTCCTACGAGCAGTACTTC.

A word on this clone: The identical CDR3 is also encoded by other nucleotide sequences in the sample. The chain joins TRBV28 to TRBJ2-2; 8 bases fit TRBD1. With V trimmed by 2 bases and J by 4 bases, 6 bases remained unmatched. The CDR3 contains 16 residues. CDR1 MDHEN and CDR2 SYDVKM come from the germline V gene. The chain's CDR3 is CASSLGGQGITGELFF. In DNA form, the CDR3 reads TGTGCCAGCAGTTTAGGTGGACAGGGAATCACCGGGGAGCTGTTTTTT.